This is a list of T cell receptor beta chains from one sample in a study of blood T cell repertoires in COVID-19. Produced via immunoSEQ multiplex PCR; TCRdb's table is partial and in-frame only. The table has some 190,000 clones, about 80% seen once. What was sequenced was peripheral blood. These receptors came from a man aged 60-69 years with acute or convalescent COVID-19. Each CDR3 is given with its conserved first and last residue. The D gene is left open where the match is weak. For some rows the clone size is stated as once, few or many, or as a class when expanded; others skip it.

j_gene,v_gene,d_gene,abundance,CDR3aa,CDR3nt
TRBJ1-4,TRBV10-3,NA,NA,CAISDRGIEEKLFF,TGTGCCATCAGTGACCGAGGGATCGAGGAAAAACTGTTTTTT
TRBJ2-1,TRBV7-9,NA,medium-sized,CASSHTKPGDNEQFF,TGTGCCAGCAGCCATACTAAGCCGGGGGACAATGAGCAGTTCTTC
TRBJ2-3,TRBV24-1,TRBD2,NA,CATSDFRLAGGEGTDTQYF,TGTGCCACCAGTGATTTTCGGCTAGCGGGAGGCGAGGGCACAGATACGCAGTATTTT
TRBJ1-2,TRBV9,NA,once,CASGPTGVDGYTF,TGTGCCAGCGGACCCACAGGAGTCGATGGCTACACCTTC
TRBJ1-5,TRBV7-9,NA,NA,CASSQSAAPNQPQHF,TGTGCCAGCAGCCAATCGGCGGCCCCTAATCAGCCCCAGCATTTT
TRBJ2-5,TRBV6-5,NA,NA,CASSYGRRETQYF,TGTGCCAGCAGTTACGGGAGGAGGGAGACCCAGTACTTC
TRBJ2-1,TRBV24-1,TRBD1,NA,CATSDGTPGQGAQNEQFF,TGTGCCACCAGTGATGGGACCCCGGGACAGGGGGCGCAGAATGAGCAGTTCTTC
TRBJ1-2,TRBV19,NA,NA,CASTILQGTRGYTF,TGTGCCAGTACCATCCTCCAGGGAACGAGAGGCTACACCTTC
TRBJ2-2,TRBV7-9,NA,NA,CASSSRRGTANTGELFF,TGTGCCAGCAGCTCCCGCCGGGGGACAGCAAACACCGGGGAGCTGTTTTTT
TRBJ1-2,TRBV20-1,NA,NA,CSASGLYGYTF,TGCAGTGCTAGTGGGCTCTATGGCTACACCTTC
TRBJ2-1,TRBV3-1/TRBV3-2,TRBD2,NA,CASSPDEVAGFLRVF,TGTGCCAGCAGCCCCGATGAAGTAGCGGGTTTCCTTCGGGTCTTC
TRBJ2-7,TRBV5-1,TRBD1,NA,CASSLDRAGSEQYF,TGCGCCAGCAGCTTAGACAGGGCAGGGAGCGAGCAGTACTTC
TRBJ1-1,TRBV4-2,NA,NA,CASSQLEGENTEAFF,TGTGCCAGCAGCCAACTGGAGGGTGAGAACACTGAAGCTTTCTTT
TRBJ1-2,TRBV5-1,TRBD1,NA,CASSLGTGNGYTF,TGCGCCAGCAGCTTGGGGACAGGGAATGGCTACACCTTC
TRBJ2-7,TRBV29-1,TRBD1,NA,CSVDPGTGNYEQYF,TGCAGCGTTGACCCCGGGACAGGGAACTACGAGCAGTACTTC
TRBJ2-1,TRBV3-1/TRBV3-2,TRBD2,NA,CASSQASAGGFRVF,TGTGCCAGCAGCCAAGCCTCCGCGGGGGGGTTTCGGGTCTTC
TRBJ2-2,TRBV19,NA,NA,CASSIARDTGELFF,TGTGCCAGTAGTATAGCCCGAGACACCGGGGAGCTGTTTTTT
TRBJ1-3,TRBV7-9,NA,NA,CASSLVSGGNTIYF,TGTGCCAGCAGCTTAGTCTCCGGGGGAAACACCATATATTTT
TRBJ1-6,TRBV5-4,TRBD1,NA,CASSGTGNSPLHF,TGTGCCAGCAGCGGGACAGGGAATTCACCCCTCCACTTT
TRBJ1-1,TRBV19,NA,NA,CASSISVTEAFF,TGTGCCAGTAGTATATCAGTCACTGAAGCTTTCTTT
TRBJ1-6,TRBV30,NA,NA,CAWRLTKGSPLHF,TGTGCCTGGAGGTTAACAAAGGGGTCACCCCTCCACTTT
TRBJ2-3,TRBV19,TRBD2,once,CASSMESGRAIRADTQYF,TGTGCCAGTAGTATGGAGAGCGGGAGGGCCATCAGAGCAGATACGCAGTATTTT
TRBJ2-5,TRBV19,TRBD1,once,CASSTWDRGSRETQYF,TGTGCCAGTAGTACCTGGGACAGGGGAAGCCGGGAGACCCAGTACTTC
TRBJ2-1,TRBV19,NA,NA,CASSNGGGQFF,TGTGCCAGTAGCAATGGCGGAGGGCAGTTCTTC
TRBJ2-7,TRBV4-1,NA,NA,CASSHRVGEQYF,TGCGCCAGCAGCCACAGGGTTGGCGAGCAGTACTTC
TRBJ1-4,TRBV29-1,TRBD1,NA,CSVLDRTRGNEKLFF,TGCAGCGTACTGGACAGGACCCGAGGGAATGAAAAACTGTTTTTT
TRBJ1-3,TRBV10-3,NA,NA,CAISEFGGKSGNTIYF,TGTGCCATCAGTGAGTTTGGGGGGAAATCTGGAAACACCATATATTTT
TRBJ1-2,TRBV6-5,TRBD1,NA,CASSYTGEEYGYTF,TGTGCCAGCAGTTACACAGGGGAGGAGTATGGCTACACCTTC
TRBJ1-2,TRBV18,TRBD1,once,CASSPKTTGGMGYTF,TGTGCCAGCTCACCTAAGACTACAGGGGGCATGGGCTACACCTTC
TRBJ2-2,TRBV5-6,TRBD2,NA,CASKDGLAGEKYTGELFF,TGTGCCAGCAAAGATGGGCTAGCGGGAGAAAAGTACACCGGGGAGCTGTTTTTT
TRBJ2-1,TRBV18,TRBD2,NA,CASSPAQRETAEFF,TGTGCCAGCTCACCAGCCCAGCGGGAGACTGCGGAGTTCTTC
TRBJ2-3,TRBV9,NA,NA,CASSVSPVSSDTQYF,TGTGCCAGCAGCGTAAGTCCGGTGTCTTCCGATACGCAGTATTTT
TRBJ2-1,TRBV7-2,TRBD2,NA,CASSFLSGGLYNEQFF,TGTGCCAGCAGCTTCCTTAGCGGGGGGCTCTACAATGAGCAGTTCTTC
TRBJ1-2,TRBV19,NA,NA,CATYYSDQEYGYTF,TGTGCCACCTATTACTCCGACCAGGAATATGGCTACACCTTC
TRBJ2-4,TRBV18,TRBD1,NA,CASSLRTGENIQYF,TGTGCCAGCTCACTTCGGACAGGGGAAAACATTCAGTACTTC
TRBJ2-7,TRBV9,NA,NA,CASSVDRDEQYF,TGTGCCAGCAGCGTAGACAGGGACGAGCAGTACTTC
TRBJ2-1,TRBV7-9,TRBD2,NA,CASSSRSRAGGRSYEQFF,TGTGCCAGTAGTTCGAGGTCCCGCGCGGGGGGGAGAAGCTATGAGCAGTTCTTC
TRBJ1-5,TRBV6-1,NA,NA,CASSESWRSQPQHF,TGTGCCAGCAGTGAGTCTTGGAGGTCCCAGCCCCAGCATTTT
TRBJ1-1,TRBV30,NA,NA,CAWSITYRSGGTEAFF,TGTGCCTGGAGCATCACCTACAGGTCCGGGGGGACTGAAGCTTTCTTT
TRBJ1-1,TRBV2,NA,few,CASNKQADTEAFF,TGTGCCAGCAATAAACAGGCTGACACTGAAGCTTTCTTT
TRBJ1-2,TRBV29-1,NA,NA,CSVEAQGYGYTF,TGCAGCGTTGAGGCGCAGGGCTATGGCTACACCTTC
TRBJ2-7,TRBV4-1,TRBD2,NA,CASSQALAFSYEQYF,TGCGCCAGCAGCCAGGCACTAGCGTTCTCCTACGAGCAGTACTTC
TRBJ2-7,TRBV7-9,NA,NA,CASSFGSYEQYF,TGTGCCAGCAGCTTTGGGAGCTACGAGCAGTACTTC
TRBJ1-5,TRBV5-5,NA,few,CASSPRRGGQNQPQHF,TGTGCCAGCAGCCCTCGCCGCGGGGGTCAAAATCAGCCCCAGCATTTT
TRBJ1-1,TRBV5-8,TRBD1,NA,CASSLVLGQGIGEAFF,TGTGCCAGCAGCCTCGTCTTGGGACAGGGTATTGGTGAAGCTTTCTTT
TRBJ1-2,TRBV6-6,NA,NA,CASSYSTGLGGYTF,TGTGCCAGCAGTTACTCAACGGGGTTGGGCGGCTACACCTTC
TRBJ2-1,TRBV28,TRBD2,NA,CASSLGGSNFNEQFF,TGTGCCAGCAGTTTAGGCGGGAGTAATTTCAATGAGCAGTTCTTC
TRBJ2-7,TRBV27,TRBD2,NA,CASSLRPAASGSSYEQYF,TGTGCCAGCAGTTTACGGCCCGCGGCTAGCGGGAGCTCCTACGAGCAGTACTTC
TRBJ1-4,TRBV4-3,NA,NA,CASSPTRGRNEKLFF,TGCGCCAGCAGCCCGACGCGGGGGCGTAATGAAAAACTGTTTTTT
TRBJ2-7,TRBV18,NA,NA,CASSPVPASEQYF,TGTGCCAGCTCACCAGTCCCAGCGTCCGAGCAGTACTTC
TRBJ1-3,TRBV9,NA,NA,CASSYEPSSGNTIYF,TGTGCCAGCAGCTACGAGCCGAGCTCTGGAAACACCATATATTTT
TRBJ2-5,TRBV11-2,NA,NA,CASSSLRGSQETQYF,TGTGCCAGCAGCTCCCTCCGGGGGAGCCAAGAGACCCAGTACTTC
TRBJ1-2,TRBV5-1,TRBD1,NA,CASTPGQGVNYGYTF,TGCGCCAGCACCCCCGGACAGGGCGTCAACTATGGCTACACCTTC
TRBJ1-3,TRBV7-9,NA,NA,CASSQDSGNTIYF,TGTGCCAGCAGTCAGGACTCTGGAAACACCATATATTTT
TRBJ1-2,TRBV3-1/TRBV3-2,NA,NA,CASSQVLTLRVAYGYTF,TGTGCCAGCAGCCAAGTCCTCACGCTCAGGGTCGCCTATGGCTACACCTTC
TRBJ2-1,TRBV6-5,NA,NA,CASSYYGSDEQFF,TGTGCCAGCAGTTACTATGGAAGCGATGAGCAGTTCTTC
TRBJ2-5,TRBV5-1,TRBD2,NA,CASSSSLSLAGGPQTQYF,TGCGCCAGCAGCTCCTCTCTCAGTCTAGCGGGAGGGCCACAGACCCAGTACTTC